This passage covers 17 T cell receptor beta chains from one sample sequenced in a study of CD8+CD57+ T cells in acquired aplastic anemia (dated by TCRdb to between 2017 and 2018). Expansion of CD8+CD57+ cells had been shown by flow cytometry in the patients chosen for sequencing. The reads were generated on an Illumina HiSeq 2000. Genomic DNA served as template for TCR beta VDJ combination and CDR3 sequence profiling. TCRdb took the public reads, trimmed them with fastp at Q25, ran MiXCR for clone calling and kept in-frame beta chains. Each record represents a unique CDR3 protein, reported with the most common genes and DNA among its rows. The table for this sample lists roughly 260,000 distinct CDR3 sequences; 47% of them were counted only once. Of the sample, approximately 8% is held by the ten largest clones. The specimen sequenced was sorted CD4+, CD8+, or CD8+CD57+ T cells (not recorded which) from PBMCs. Every receptor here comes from a human donor with aplastic anemia.

This clonotype was observed a single time. Mismatch with germline at one junction end may stem from a read error. The chain carries TRBV15 and TRBJ2-5; 12 positions agree with TRBD2. CDR1 LNHNV and CDR2 YYDKDF come from the germline V gene (reference sequence). This CDR3 has 16 residues. CDR3 region: CASSPDLAGGPETQYF. The CDR3 nucleotides are TGTGCCAGCAGCCCAGACCTAGCGGGGGGGCCAGAGACCCAGTACTTC.

This clonotype was seen repeatedly, ten times or more. This sequence joins TRBV6-5 and TRBJ2-1, with 14 positions matching TRBD2. Germline V lookup: CDR1 MNHEY, CDR2 SVGAGI. J gave up 9 bases and V 8 bases, and 6 bases lay outside the gene matches. CDR3 length: 14 residues. The CDR3: CASVTGTSGGEQFF. CDR3 coding DNA: TGTGCCAGCGTAACCGGGACTAGCGGGGGTGAGCAGTTCTTC.

This chain joins TRBV7-9 and TRBJ1-2; D is unclear. The CDR3 extends over 17 amino acids. Trimming shortened V by 1 base and J by 0 bases, and 15 bases separated the two germline ends. Germline-derived CDR1 and CDR2 are SEHNR and FQNEAQ (reference sequence). For the CDR3, the DNA is TGTGCCAGCAGCTTAGTGGTCGATAGCCGGACTAACTATGGCTACACCTTC. Protein product: CASSLVVDSRTNYGYTF.

This clonotype was observed a single time. J is TRBJ2-4 and V is TRBV6-5; 9 bases agree with TRBD1. Germline loops: CDR1 MNHEY, CDR2 SVGAGI. The V and J ends lost 2 bases and 0 bases, in that order; junction bases with no gene match: 8. This CDR3 contains 18 residues. Here the CDR3 DNA reads TGTGCCAGCAGTTACCCCAGGACAGGGGACCCAGCCAAAAACATTCAGTACTTC. This translates into CASSYPRTGDPAKNIQYF.

V and J are TRBV6-2 or TRBV6-3 and TRBJ1-2, with D possibly matching TRBD1 (5 bases). The CDR3 totals 13 residues. CDR1 and CDR2 (germline): MNHEY, SVGEGT. V lost 5 bases to trimming and J lost 13 bases, with 20 bases between them. The CDR3 sequence is CASSADVRGSCTF. Written as DNA, the CDR3 is TGTGCCAGCAGTGCGGACGTGAGGGGCAGCTGCACCTTC.

This clonotype came up a few times. This chain joins TRBV28 and TRBJ1-1; D is perhaps TRBD1 (5 bases). Trimming left V 5 bases short and J 9 bases short, with 13 bases between. CDR1 MDHEN and CDR2 SYDVKM come from the germline V gene. This CDR3 comprises 12 residues. The CDR3: CASSPRGLQAFF. CDR3 in DNA: TGTGCCAGCAGTCCGAGGGGCCTCCAAGCTTTCTTT.

This clonotype was observed many times. This chain joins TRBV12-3 or TRBV12-4 and TRBJ1-1, with a possible D match to TRBD1 (6 bases). The CDR3 runs 14 residues. With 6 bases removed from V and 2 bases from J, the gap between germline ends came to 13 bases. CDR3 amino acids: CASRPGHINTEAFF. The CDR3 DNA reads TGTGCCAGCAGGCCGGGACACATCAACACTGAAGCTTTCTTT.

Written as DNA, the CDR3 is TGTGCCAGCAGCTTACAAGGTCGGGCCGGGGAGCTGTTTTTT. This encodes CASSLQGRAGELFF. The gene calls are TRBV7-7 and TRBJ2-2; no firm D call. The CDR3 contains 14 residues. The V and J ends lost 2 bases and 6 bases respectively, with 10 bases between them. CDR1 is SSHAT, CDR2 FNYEAQ, per germline (reference sequence).

A word on this clonotype: This may stem from a read error, because a much larger clone lies one nucleotide away. As DNA, the CDR3 is TGCGCCAGCAGCCAAGATCGGACAATCCCCGGGGAGCTGCTTTTT. Its protein product is CASSQDRTIPGELLF. The V and J genes are TRBV4-1 and TRBJ2-2, with D perhaps being TRBD1 or TRBD2 (5 bases each). The CDR3 spans 15 residues. The germline V gene encodes CDR1 MGHRA and CDR2 YSYEKL.

Many counts were recorded for this clonotype. The chain joins TRBV9 to TRBJ2-2; D is unclear. Germline CDR1 and CDR2: SGDLS and YYNGEE. This CDR3 is built from 15 residues. Trimming shortened V by 2 bases and J by 7 bases, and 15 bases separated the two germline ends. The CDR3 here is CASSVSSPRSGELFF. CDR3 nucleotides: TGTGCCAGCAGCGTTAGTTCCCCAAGGAGCGGGGAGCTGTTTTTT.

This clonotype was detected ten times or more. The chain links TRBV20-1 to TRBJ2-7, with D hard to call. The CDR3 is made up of 14 amino acids. V shed 2 bases and J shed 3 bases, with 14 bases lying between them. Germline V gene data show CDR1 as DFQATT and CDR2 as SNEGSKA (reference sequence). The CDR3 here is CSARFGSFNYEQYF. The CDR3 nucleotides read TGCAGTGCTAGATTTGGAAGTTTCAACTACGAGCAGTACTTC.

As for this clonotype: This may be a read error: a much more frequent sequence differs by one nucleotide. Without the conserved terminal phenylalanine or tryptophan, this CDR3 likely stems from a read error. The chain has TRBV2 and TRBJ2-1; 8 bases match TRBD1. The CDR3 consists of 15 residues. CDR1 SNHLY and CDR2 FYNNEI come from the germline V gene. The trim removed 6 bases at V and 4 bases at J, leaving 8 bases unmatched. The CDR3 region has the DNA TGTGCCAGCAGCAACGACAGGGGAAGTTACAATGAGCAGTTCCTC. Protein product: CASSNDRGSYNEQFL.

This clonotype was recorded only once. The chain links TRBV29-1 to TRBJ1-4, with a possible D match to TRBD1 (6 bases). Germline V gene sequence: CDR1 SQVTM, CDR2 ANQGSEA. CDR3 length: 12 residues. V lost 5 bases to trimming and J lost 7 bases, with 11 bases between them. The CDR3 DNA reads as TGCAGCGTTCCGAAAGGGGGTGAAAAACTGTTTTTT. The encoded protein is CSVPKGGEKLFF.

The table lists this clonotype with many counts. This rearrangement joins TRBV6-2 or TRBV6-3 to TRBJ1-1, with TRBD1 identical over 10 bases. CDR1 MNHEY and CDR2 SVGEGT come from the germline V gene. This CDR3 region has 16 residues. With 3 bases clipped from V and 1 base from J, the junction kept 5 bases outside the gene matches. The CDR3 bases are TGTGCCAGCAGTTATAGGACAGGGGGAACGAACACTGAAGCTTTCTTT. Protein product: CASSYRTGGTNTEAFF.

This clonotype has ten or more counts. For the CDR3, the DNA is TGTGCCAGCAGCTTCGACAGGGAAAGTGGAAACACCATATATTTT. It codes for CASSFDRESGNTIYF. This sequence joins TRBV7-8 and TRBJ1-3; 7 bases align to TRBD1. The length of the CDR3 is 15 residues. Germline loops: CDR1 SGHVS, CDR2 FQNEAQ. With V trimmed by 3 bases and J by 3 bases, 5 bases remained unmatched.

This clonotype was seen repeatedly, ten times or more. V and J are TRBV20-1 and TRBJ2-1; the D call may be TRBD1 or TRBD2 (5 bases each). V was clipped by 2 bases and J by 8 bases, with 22 bases between them. CDR3 length: 16 residues. The germline V gene encodes CDR1 DFQATT and CDR2 SNEGSKA (reference sequence). The CDR3, as DNA: TGCAGTGCTAGAAGCTACCGGGACCAGGTACGGGATGAGCAGTTCTTC. Its protein is CSARSYRDQVRDEQFF.

The chain recombines TRBV6-5 with TRBJ1-2; D possibly corresponds to TRBD1 (6 bases). Trimming stripped 10 bases from V and 4 bases from J, with 16 bases between. Germline loops: CDR1 MNHEY, CDR2 SVGAGI. This CDR3 spans 13 amino acids. The CDR3 DNA is TGTGCCATCAATCGGGACACAGCCTATGGCTACACCTTC. This translates into CAINRDTAYGYTF.